This T cell receptor (beta chain) was identified during a study of T cells expressing NK-cell markers. Study-level points and caveats: Evidence did not settle whether expanded NKG2C+ T cell clones targeted HCMV.

TCRdb reanalyzed the 5' RACE reads and collapses them to one entry per CDR3 protein, without DNA. The listing contains 350,000 to 450,000 distinct CDR3 sequences. The germline V gene has CDR1 SGHKS and CDR2 YYEKEE (reference sequence). This CDR3 is built from 13 residues. Worth noting for this clonotype: Its antigen is as yet unknown.

The TCR originated in a man between 18 and 69 years old in good health. Input material: blood T cells: a sorted CD56 or NKG2C T cell subset, CD4+ or CD8+ T cells, or bulk PBMC T cells (not recorded which). V and J are TRBV5-5 and TRBJ1-4; with no DNA, the TCRdb D assignment of TRBD1 cannot be verified. The CDR3 sequence is CASSLAGVGKLFF.